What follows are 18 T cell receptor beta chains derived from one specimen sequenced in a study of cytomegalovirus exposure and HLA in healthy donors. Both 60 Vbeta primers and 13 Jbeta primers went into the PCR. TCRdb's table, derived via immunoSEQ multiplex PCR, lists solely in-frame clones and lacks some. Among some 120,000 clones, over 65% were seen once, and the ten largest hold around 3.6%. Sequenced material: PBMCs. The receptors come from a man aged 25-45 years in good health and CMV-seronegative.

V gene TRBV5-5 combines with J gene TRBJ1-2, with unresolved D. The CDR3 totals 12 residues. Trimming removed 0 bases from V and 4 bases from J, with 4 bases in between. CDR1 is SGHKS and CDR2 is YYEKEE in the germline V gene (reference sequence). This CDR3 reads CASSLGVYGYTF. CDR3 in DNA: TGTGCCAGCAGCTTGGGCGTCTATGGCTACACCTTC.

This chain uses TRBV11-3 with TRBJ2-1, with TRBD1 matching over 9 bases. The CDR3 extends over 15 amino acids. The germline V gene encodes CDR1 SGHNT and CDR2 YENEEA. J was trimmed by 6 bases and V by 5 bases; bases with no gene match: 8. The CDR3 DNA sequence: TGTGCCAGCAGCCGGGGACAGGGTAGCCCCAATGAGCAGTTCTTC. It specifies CASSRGQGSPNEQFF.

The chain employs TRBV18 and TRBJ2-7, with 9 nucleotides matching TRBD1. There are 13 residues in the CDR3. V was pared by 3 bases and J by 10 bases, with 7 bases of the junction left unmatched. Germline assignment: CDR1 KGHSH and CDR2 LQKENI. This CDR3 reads CASSPSTGGDQYF. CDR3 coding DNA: TGTGCCAGCTCACCCAGCACAGGGGGCGACCAGTACTTC.

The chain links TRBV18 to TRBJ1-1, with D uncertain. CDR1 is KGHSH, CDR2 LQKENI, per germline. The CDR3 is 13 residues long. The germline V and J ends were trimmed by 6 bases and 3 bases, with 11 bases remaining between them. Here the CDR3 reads CASSLDFYTEAFF. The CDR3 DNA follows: TGTGCCAGCTCGCTAGACTTTTACACTGAAGCTTTCTTT.

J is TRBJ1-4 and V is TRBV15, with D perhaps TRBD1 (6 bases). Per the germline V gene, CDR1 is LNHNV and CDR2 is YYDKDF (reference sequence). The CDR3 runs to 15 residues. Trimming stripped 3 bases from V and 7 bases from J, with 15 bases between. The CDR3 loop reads CATSSRGPGGEKLFF. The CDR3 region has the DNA TGTGCCACCAGCAGCAGGGGACCTGGGGGTGAAAAACTGTTTTTT. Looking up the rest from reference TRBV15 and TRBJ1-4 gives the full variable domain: DAMVIQNPRYQVTQFGKPVTLSCSQTLNHNVMYWYQQKSSQAPKLLFHYYDKDFNNEADTPDNFQSRRPNTSFCFLDIRSPGLGDTAMYLCATSSRGPGGEKLFFGSGTQLSVL.

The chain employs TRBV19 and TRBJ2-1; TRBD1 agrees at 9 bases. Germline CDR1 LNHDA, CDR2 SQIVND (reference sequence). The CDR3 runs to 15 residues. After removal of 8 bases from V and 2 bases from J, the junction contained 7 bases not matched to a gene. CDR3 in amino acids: CASCPDRGAYNEQFF. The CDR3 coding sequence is TGTGCCAGTTGTCCGGACAGGGGAGCCTACAATGAGCAGTTCTTC. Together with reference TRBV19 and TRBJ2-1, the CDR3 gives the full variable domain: DGGITQSPKYLFRKEGQNVTLSCEQNLNHDAMYWYRQDPGQGLRLIYYSQIVNDFQKGDIAEGYSVSREKKESFPLTVTSAQKNPTAFYLCASCPDRGAYNEQFFGPGTRLTVL.

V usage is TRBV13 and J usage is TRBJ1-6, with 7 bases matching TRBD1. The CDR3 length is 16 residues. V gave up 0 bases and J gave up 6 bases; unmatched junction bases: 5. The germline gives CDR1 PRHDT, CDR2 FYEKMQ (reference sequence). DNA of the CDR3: TGTGCCAGCAGCTTAGGGGCCGGGACAGCTAATTCACCCCTCCACTTT. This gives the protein CASSLGAGTANSPLHF.

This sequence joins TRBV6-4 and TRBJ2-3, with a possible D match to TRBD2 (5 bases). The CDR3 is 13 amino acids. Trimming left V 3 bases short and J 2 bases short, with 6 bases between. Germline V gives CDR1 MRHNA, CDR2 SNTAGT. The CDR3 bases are TGTGCCAGCAGTGAAGCGGTCACAGATACGCAGTATTTT. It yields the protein CASSEAVTDTQYF.

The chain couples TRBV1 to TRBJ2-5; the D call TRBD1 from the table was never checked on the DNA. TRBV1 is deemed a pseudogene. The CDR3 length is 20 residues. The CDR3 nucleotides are TGCACCAGCAGCCAAACTCATTCCTCAGGGGGCCTTGGGAACCAAGAGACCCAGTACTTC. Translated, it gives CTSSQTHSSGGLGNQETQYF.

Here the CDR3 DNA reads TGTGCCATCAGTGATACAGGGGAAAAGTTCTTC. Translating it yields CAISDTGEKFF. This chain connects TRBV10-3 to TRBJ2-1; 7 bases map to TRBD1. Looked up from germline, CDR1 is ENHRY and CDR2 is SYGVKD. This CDR3 is built from 11 residues. With V trimmed by 3 bases and J by 14 bases, 4 bases remained unmatched.

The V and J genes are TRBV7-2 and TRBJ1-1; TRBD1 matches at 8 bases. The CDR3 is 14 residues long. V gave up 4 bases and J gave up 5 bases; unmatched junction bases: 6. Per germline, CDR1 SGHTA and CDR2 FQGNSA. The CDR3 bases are TGTGCCAGCAGCTCTACAGGGGGGAGGACTGAAGCTTTCTTT. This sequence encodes CASSSTGGRTEAFF.

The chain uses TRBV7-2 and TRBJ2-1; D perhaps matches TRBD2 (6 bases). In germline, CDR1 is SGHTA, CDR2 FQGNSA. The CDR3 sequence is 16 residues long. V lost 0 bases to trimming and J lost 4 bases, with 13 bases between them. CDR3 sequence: CASSLALRRDYNEQFF. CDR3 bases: TGTGCCAGCAGCTTAGCGCTAAGGAGGGATTACAATGAGCAGTTCTTC.

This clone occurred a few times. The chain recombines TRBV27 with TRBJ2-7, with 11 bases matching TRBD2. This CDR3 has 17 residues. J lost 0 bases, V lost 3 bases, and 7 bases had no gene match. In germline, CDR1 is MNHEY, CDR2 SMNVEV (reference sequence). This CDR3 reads CASSFIPSGRSSYEQYF. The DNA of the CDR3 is TGTGCCAGCAGTTTTATCCCTAGCGGGAGGAGCTCCTACGAGCAGTACTTC.

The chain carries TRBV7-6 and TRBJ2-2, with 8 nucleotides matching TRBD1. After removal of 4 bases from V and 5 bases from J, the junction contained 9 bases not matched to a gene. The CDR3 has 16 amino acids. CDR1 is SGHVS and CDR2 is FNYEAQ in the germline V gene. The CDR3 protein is CASSSKIGQGTGELFF. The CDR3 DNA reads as TGTGCCAGCAGCTCGAAGATCGGACAGGGTACCGGGGAGCTGTTTTTT.

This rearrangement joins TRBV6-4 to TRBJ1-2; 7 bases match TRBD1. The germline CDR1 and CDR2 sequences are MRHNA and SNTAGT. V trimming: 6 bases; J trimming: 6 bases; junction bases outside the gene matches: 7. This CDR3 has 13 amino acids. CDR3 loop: CASSRDSSDGYTF. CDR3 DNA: TGTGCCAGCAGCCGGGACAGCAGTGATGGCTACACCTTC.

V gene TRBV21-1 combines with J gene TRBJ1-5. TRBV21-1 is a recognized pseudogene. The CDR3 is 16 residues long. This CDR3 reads CASIAGQSYSNQPQHF. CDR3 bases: TGTGCCAGCATAGCGGGACAGAGCTATAGCAATCAGCCCCAGCATTTT.

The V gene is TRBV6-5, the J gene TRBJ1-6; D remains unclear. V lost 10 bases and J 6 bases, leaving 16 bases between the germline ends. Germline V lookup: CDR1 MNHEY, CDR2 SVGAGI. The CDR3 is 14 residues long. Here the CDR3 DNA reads TGTGCCACTGCGGGAAGTAGTTTTAATTCACCCCTCCACTTT. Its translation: CATAGSSFNSPLHF.

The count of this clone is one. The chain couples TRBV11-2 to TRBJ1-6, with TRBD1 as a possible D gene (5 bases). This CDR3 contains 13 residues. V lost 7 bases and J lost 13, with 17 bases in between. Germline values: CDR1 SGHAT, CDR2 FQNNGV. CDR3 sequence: CASNENQGAPLHF. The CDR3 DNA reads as TGTGCCAGCAACGAAAACCAAGGGGCGCCCCTCCACTTT.